The present TCR beta chain was sequenced within a study of T-cell memory formation after mild COVID-19. About the study: TCR clustering was largely donor specific. Regarding the study as a whole: CD8+ contracting clones occupied EMRA, while CD4+ ones occupied mainly CM and EM. Pre-infection memory contained some responding clones, which suggested that cross-reactive memory had joined.

Germline V gene sequence: CDR1 ENHRY, CDR2 SYGVKD. With 8 bases removed from V and 4 bases from J, the gap between germline ends came to 12 bases. The CDR3 is 13 residues long. A 5'RACE reaction primed in the constant segment made cDNA libraries of TCR alpha and TCR beta, and these carried sample barcodes and UMIs. TCRdb ran MiXCR on the 5' RACE reads and lists one entry per CDR3 protein. The repertoire consists of 450,000 to 700,000 distinct CDR3 sequences, with more than 15% occurring once and the leading ten covering 12%. This clonotype showed up just a few times. The antigen is not known. The sequencing sample was made of PBMCs or a T cell subset sorted from them (not recorded which). The TCR sequence derives from an adult woman who had mild COVID-19 (a few samples of this study predate the infection). Cell type and time point are not known. The V and J genes are TRBV10-3 and TRBJ2-1; TRBD1 might be the D (5 bases). The DNA for the CDR3 is TGTGCCATCGGTAAGGGGTTATACAATGAGCAGTTCTTC. Translation gives CAIGKGLYNEQFF.